This T cell receptor (beta chain) was retrieved from a study of CD8+ T cells in alopecia areata. The CDR3 is 13 amino acids. V gave up 8 bases and J gave up 3 bases, with 13 bases separating them. In germline, CDR1 is MGHRA, CDR2 YSYEKL. The treatment denotes: oral pan-JAK inhibitor, 5-10 mg twice daily. RNA, once extracted, was reverse transcribed into cDNA for use as the sequencing template. TCRdb's table, derived via immunoSEQ multiplex PCR, lists solely in-frame clones and lacks some. The sample lists 95,000 to 110,000 clones, around 84% occurring once. This clonotype originated in a human donor with alopecia areata. The sample in question was CD8+ T cells sorted from blood, obtained between weeks 30 and 35, from a patient treated with tofacitinib. The genes are TRBV4-1 and TRBJ1-1, with a tentative D call TRBD1 (5 bases). The CDR3 DNA sequence: TGCGCCAGCGCCAGGGCTTTGGACACTGAAGCTTTCTTT. Encoded protein: CASARALDTEAFF.